By sample fraction, the clone carrying this T cell receptor beta chain is hyperexpanded (1% or more). Antigen unknown. Some clones are missing from TCRdb's copy, which holds only in-frame ones; the method was immunoSEQ multiplex PCR. The sample lists 60,000 to 65,000 clones, about 90% occurring once. The data were taken from a study of OX40 agonist ivuxolimab in advanced cancers. In the study overall: Of the participants, over 30% had some prior anti-PD-1, anti-PD-L1 or anti-CTLA-4 therapy, which was allowed. The study reported partial responses in three patients: one hepatocellular carcinoma, two cutaneous melanoma.

Regarding the study as a whole: Low levels of normalized T-cell clonal expansion also appeared in some nonresponders.

Per the germline V gene, CDR1 is SGHRS and CDR2 is YFSETQ. The CDR3 has 14 residues. The V and J ends lost 3 bases and 8 bases, in that order; junction bases with no gene match: 7. The input for sequencing was CD4+ or CD8+ T cells sorted from blood, taken in a trial of the OX40 agonist ivuxolimab. The receptor was isolated from an adult with an advanced solid tumor such as melanoma, head and neck, liver or kidney cancer. This rearrangement joins TRBV5-1 to TRBJ1-2, with 10 bases matching TRBD1. In DNA, the CDR3 is TGCGCCAGCAGCTCCAAGACAGGGGGCGACGGCTACACCTTC. Amino acid sequence: CASSSKTGGDGYTF.